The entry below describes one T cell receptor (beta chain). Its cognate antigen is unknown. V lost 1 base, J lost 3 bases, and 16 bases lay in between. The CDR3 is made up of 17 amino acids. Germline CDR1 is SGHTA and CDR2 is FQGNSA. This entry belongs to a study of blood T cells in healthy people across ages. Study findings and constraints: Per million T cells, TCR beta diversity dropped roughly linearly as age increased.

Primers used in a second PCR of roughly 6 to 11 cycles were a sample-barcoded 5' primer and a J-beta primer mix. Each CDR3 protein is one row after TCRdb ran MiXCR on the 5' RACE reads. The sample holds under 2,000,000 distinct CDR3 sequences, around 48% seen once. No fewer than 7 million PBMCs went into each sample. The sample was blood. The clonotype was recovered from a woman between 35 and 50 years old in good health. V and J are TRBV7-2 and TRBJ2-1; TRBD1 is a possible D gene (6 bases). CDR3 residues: CASSLDSTGSNYNEQFF. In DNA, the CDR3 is TGTGCCAGCAGCTTAGACTCGACAGGAAGTAACTACAATGAGCAGTTCTTC.